What follows is one TCR beta chain and its context. The antigen is undetermined. The data are from a study of response to subunit inactivated influenza vaccine. The study, taken as a whole, reports: The authors offered the suggestion that each seasonal influenza vaccination recruits few new T cells.

From the RT-PCR reads, TCRdb called clonotypes with MiXCR, one entry per CDR3 protein. The data hold under 550,000 distinct CDR3 sequences, with 7.6% observed a single time. The V segment lost 1 base and the J segment 8 bases; nucleotides outside the gene matches: 3. Germline V CDR1 and CDR2: LGHNA, YNFKEQ. There are 15 residues in the CDR3. This TCR was sampled from a man aged 45 to 75 who received an inactivated influenza vaccine. The chain links TRBV4-2 to TRBJ2-1; 12 nucleotides line up with TRBD2. This material consisted of PBMCs from blood, taken about 24 months after vaccination. CDR3 DNA sequence: TGTGCCAGCAGCCAAGCCCCTAGCGGGGGGGATGAGCAGTTCTTC. Protein: CASSQAPSGGDEQFF.